One sample yielded the 4 T cell receptor beta chains listed below, sequenced in a study of T cells in women clearing cervical HPV infection (dated by TCRdb to the late 2010s). Receptor amplification or capture employed the immunoSEQ multiplex PCR assay. TCRdb provides this immuneACCESS table in a form limited to in-frame rearrangements. Some clones are lacking; in checked studies, under half of them reflect an unresolved V gene, and why the rest are absent is not known. This sample's table contains 20,000 to 25,000 clones. The top ten constitute 24% of the sample. The sequenced material came from blood buffy coat. The receptors originated from a woman aged 18 to 69 with a cervical HPV16 infection that either progressed to CIN3+ or cleared (not recorded which).

With regard to this clone: The read stops 3 residues short of the end of the CDR3; the missing end is completed from the germline J gene. The chain joins TRBV19 to TRBJ2-4; 9 bases are shared with TRBD2. This CDR3 is built from 16 residues. Trimming cost V 8 bases and J 1 base; bases outside gene matches: 9. Germline V gene lookup returns CDR1 LNHDA and CDR2 SQIVND (reference sequence). The CDR3 sequence: CASRGLAGLAKNIQYF. The CDR3 bases that were read are TGTGCCAGTCGAGGGCTAGCGGGATTGGCCAAAAACATT.

To note about this clone: The CDR3 extends 3 residues past the end of the read, so its final part is completed from the germline J gene. The rearrangement uses TRBV7-9 and TRBJ2-1, with D tentatively TRBD1 (6 bases). Trimming cost V 3 bases and J 1 base, with 7 bases left between them. Germline V gives CDR1 SEHNR, CDR2 FQNEAQ (reference sequence). The CDR3 consists of 14 residues. CDR3 sequence: CASSLDSSYNEQFF. The CDR3 bases that were read are TGTGCCAGCAGCTTGGACAGTTCCTACAATGAG.

On this clone: The read ends 3 residues shy of where the CDR3 ends; the end is completed using the germline J gene. J is TRBJ2-5 and V is TRBV7-3, with TRBD2 matching 9 bases. The V and J ends lost 1 base and 5 bases, in that order; junction bases with no gene match: 5. Per germline, CDR1 SGHTA and CDR2 FQGTGA. This CDR3 spans 15 amino acids. The sequenced part of the CDR3 DNA is TGTGCCAGCAGCTTAAATCCTAGCGGGGTCGAGACC. Its protein is CASSLNPSGVET. Given in full, the CDR3 is CASSLNPSGVETQYF.

Turning to this clone: The read halts 3 residues ahead of the CDR3 end, with the missing end drawn from the germline J gene. The gene calls are TRBV29-1 and TRBJ2-2; TRBD2 aligns across 14 bases. The V gene end was trimmed by 6 bases and the J gene end by 7 bases; junction bases not matched to a gene: 13. Germline lookup yields CDR1 SQVTM and CDR2 ANQGSEA. The CDR3 spans 17 residues. CDR3: CSVHSRTSGGPVGELFF. The covered CDR3 bases are TGCAGCGTCCACTCTAGGACTAGCGGGGGGCCTGTCGGGGAG.